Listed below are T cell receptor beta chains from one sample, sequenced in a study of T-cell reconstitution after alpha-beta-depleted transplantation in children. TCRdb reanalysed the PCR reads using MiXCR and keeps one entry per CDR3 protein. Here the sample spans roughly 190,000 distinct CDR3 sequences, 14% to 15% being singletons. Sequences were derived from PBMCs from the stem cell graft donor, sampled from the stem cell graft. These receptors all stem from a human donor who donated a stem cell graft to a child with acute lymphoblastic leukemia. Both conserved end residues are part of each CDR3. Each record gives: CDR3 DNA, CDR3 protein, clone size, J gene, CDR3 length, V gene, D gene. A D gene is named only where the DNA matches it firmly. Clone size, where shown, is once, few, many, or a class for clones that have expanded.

TGTGCCAGCAGCTTGGTTACGACGGGGCGTAGCGAGACCCAGTACTTC	CASSLVTTGRSETQYF	many	TRBJ2-5	16	TRBV5-6	NA
TGCAGTGCTACCCCGGGACAGGGGGGTTTGGGCTACACCTTC	CSATPGQGGLGYTF	many	TRBJ1-2	14	TRBV20-1	TRBD1
TGTGCCAGCAGCCGTTTGTTTATGCCGGGACAGGGGGTTTCACCCCTCCACTTT	CASSRLFMPGQGVSPLHF	many	TRBJ1-6	18	TRBV7-8	TRBD1
TGCAGTGCTAGAGACGGAAGCGGGACAGGGGGAGGCTACACCTTC	CSARDGSGTGGGYTF	many	TRBJ1-2	15	TRBV20-1	TRBD1
TGTGCCAGCAGCCAAGGCGGGTCGTCGCTAAACACCGGGGAGCTGTTTTTT	CASSQGGSSLNTGELFF	many	TRBJ2-2	17	TRBV3-1	NA
TGCAGCGTTACGACAGGGCGGAATCGCTACACCTTC	CSVTTGRNRYTF	few	TRBJ1-2	12	TRBV29-1	TRBD1
TGTGCCAGCTCACCGTTGCCCGCCGGGCAGCCCCAGCATTTT	CASSPLPAGQPQHF	many	TRBJ1-5	14	TRBV18	NA
TGTGCCAGCAAATCCCTCTCTGGAAACACCATATATTTT	CASKSLSGNTIYF	many	TRBJ1-3	13	TRBV27	NA
TGTGCCAGCAGCCCCGAAGGCTCCTACAATGAGCAGTTCTTC	CASSPEGSYNEQFF	many	TRBJ2-1	14	TRBV7-2	NA
TGTGCCAGCAGCTTAGAATACGGGACCAACAATGAGCAGTTCTTC	CASSLEYGTNNEQFF	NA	TRBJ2-1	15	TRBV7-8	NA
TGTGCCAGCAGCTCCCCCCTAGCCAAAAACATTCAGTACTTC	CASSSPLAKNIQYF	many	TRBJ2-4	14	TRBV7-9	NA
TGTGCCAGCAGTTTAAGGGTGACAGATACGCAGTATTTT	CASSLRVTDTQYF	NA	TRBJ2-3	13	TRBV27	NA
TGTGCCAGCAGCTTAGGGCTAGCGGGAAACTACGAGCAGTACTTC	CASSLGLAGNYEQYF	many	TRBJ2-7	15	TRBV7-8	TRBD2
TGTGCCAGCAGCTTAAATACCGGGGGCCCGAGGGACACTGAAGCTTTCTTT	CASSLNTGGPRDTEAFF	NA	TRBJ1-1	17	TRBV11-3	NA
TGTGCCAGCAGCTTAGAACCCCGGGACTCCCCCTCAGATACGCAGTATTTT	CASSLEPRDSPSDTQYF	NA	TRBJ2-3	17	TRBV7-9	NA
TGTGCCAGCAGCTTGAGTTTAAAGTACGAGCAGTACTTC	CASSLSLKYEQYF	many	TRBJ2-7	13	TRBV7-9	NA
TGCAGCGGCCTGCCAGGGTCCAACAATGAGCAGTTCTTC	CSGLPGSNNEQFF	many	TRBJ2-1	13	TRBV29-1	NA
TGTGCCAGCTCACCACCGGGGGAAACCACGAACACCGGGGAGCTGTTTTTT	CASSPPGETTNTGELFF	NA	TRBJ2-2	17	TRBV18	NA